This T cell receptor (beta chain) was profiled in a study of blood T cells in healthy people across ages. Peripheral blood was drawn, 7.5 to 10 milliliters per donor. Then a second PCR, running roughly 6 to 12 cycles, was carried out with a sample-barcoded 5' primer and a J-beta primer mix. TCRdb redid the calling of the 5' RACE reads with MiXCR, one entry per CDR3 protein. Of 630,000 or so distinct CDR3 sequences in the sample, 25% to 30% were seen once. This clonotype was recorded a few times. What it recognizes is unknown. A much larger clone lies one base from this, so it may be a read error. Study findings and constraints: With age, beta diversity per million T cells declined roughly linearly, significantly by approximately 41. Both higher diversity and more naive CD4+ cells marked long-lived donors when set against aged donors.

The TCR originated in a woman aged 80 or over in good health. The specimen sequenced was blood.

The CDR3 DNA sequence: TGTGCCGGCAGCTTTAGCGGGGGGCAAGAGACCCAGTACTTC. Protein product: CAGSFSGGQETQYF. The chain employs TRBV7-2 and TRBJ2-5; 10 bases fit TRBD2. Germline loops: CDR1 SGHTA, CDR2 FQGNSA. The CDR3 contains 14 residues.